This TCR beta chain originates from a study of beta chain features in type 1 diabetes. What was sequenced were expressed TCRB transcripts, since all of the isolated RNA had been reverse transcribed. The table came from immunoSEQ multiplex PCR; TCRdb's copy has only in-frame clones and leaves some out. The table records fewer than 300,000 clones, about a tenth of them present only once. Study observations and caveats: Across all four CD4+ subsets, people with type 1 diabetes showed modestly shorter TCRB CDR3s.

Naive, central memory, regulatory and stem cell-like memory cells within the CD4+ compartment were sorted using CD45RO/CCR7/CD25/CD127/CD95/CD27. Points on this clone: Antigen specificity is unknown.

Per germline, CDR1 SGHNT and CDR2 YYREEE (reference sequence). This CDR3 spans 16 amino acids. V dropped 3 bases and J dropped 3 bases, with 17 bases sitting between them. The sequencing input was naive CD4+ T cells from blood. This sequence originates from a man aged 30 to 39 with type 1 diabetes. The V gene is TRBV5-4, the J gene TRBJ2-3; D is undetermined. CDR3 protein: CASSSVGRLRTDTQYF. For the CDR3, the DNA is TGTGCCAGCAGCTCCGTTGGCCGGCTGAGGACAGATACGCAGTATTTT.